These 30 T cell receptor beta chains were all obtained from the same sample, sequenced in a study of radiotherapy plus CTLA-4 blockade in lung cancer (dated by TCRdb to the late 2010s). Receptor amplification or capture employed the immunoSEQ multiplex PCR assay. In its TCRdb copy, this immuneACCESS table keeps in-frame sequences only and misses some clones. Where compared with another copy, unresolved V genes explain less than half of these, and the others have no known cause. The table for this sample lists about 39,000 clones; about four fifths of them were counted only once. Of the sample, 20% to 30% falls within the top ten clones. The material sequenced was peripheral blood, taken from a patient treated with radiotherapy plus ipilimumab. The receptor set was obtained from a human donor with non-small cell lung cancer that progressed on radiotherapy plus ipilimumab.

The chain is built from TRBV5-5 and TRBJ2-2; 9 bases fit TRBD1. This CDR3 has 16 residues. The junction had 4 bases not matched to a gene; V was cut back by 4 bases and J by 0 bases. Germline V lookup: CDR1 SGHKS, CDR2 YYEKEE (reference sequence). This chain's CDR3 is CASSRTGVPNTGELFF. CDR3 in DNA: TGTGCCAGCAGCAGGACAGGGGTTCCGAACACCGGGGAGCTGTTTTTT. Full variable domain (remainder filled in from reference TRBV5-5 and TRBJ2-2): DAGVTQSPTHLIKTRGQQVTLRCSPISGHKSVSWYQQVLGQGPQFIFQYYEKEERGRGNFPDRFSARQFPNYSSELNVNALLLGDSALYLCASSRTGVPNTGELFFGEGSRLTVL.

The rearrangement uses TRBV6-1 and TRBJ1-2; possibly TRBD1 for D (6 bases). CDR3 length: 13 residues. Germline V gene sequence: CDR1 MNHNS, CDR2 SASEGT. Trimming shortened V by 7 bases and J by 0 bases, and 9 bases separated the two germline ends. Written as DNA, the CDR3 is TGTGCCAGCAACAGGGCTCCTAACTATGGCTACACCTTC. This sequence encodes CASNRAPNYGYTF.

This clone was detected a few times. The CDR3 reads CASRKGQGNEKLFF. DNA of the CDR3: TGTGCCAGCAGAAAGGGACAGGGGAATGAAAAACTGTTTTTT. J is TRBJ1-4 and V is TRBV7-2; 10 bases match TRBD1. The length of the CDR3 is 14 residues. V lost 6 bases, J lost 5 bases, and 3 bases stayed unmatched. Germline CDR1 reads SGHTA; CDR2 reads FQGNSA. Combining the CDR3 with reference TRBV7-2 and TRBJ1-4 gives the whole variable domain GAGVSQSPSNKVTEKGKDVELRCDPISGHTALYWYRQSLGQGLEFLIYFQGNSAPDKSGLPSDRFSAERTGGSVSTLTIQRTQQEDSAVYLCASRKGQGNEKLFFGSGTQLSVL.

The V and J genes are TRBV7-8 and TRBJ2-5; possibly TRBD1 for D (6 bases). The CDR3 contains 13 residues. V lost 5 bases and J 2 bases, leaving 9 bases between the germline ends. Germline CDR1 SGHVS, CDR2 FQNEAQ. CDR3 residues: CASSLDRQETQYF. The DNA for the CDR3 is TGTGCCAGCAGCCTAGACAGGCAAGAGACCCAGTACTTC.

The chain employs TRBV4-1 and TRBJ2-3, with 9 bases that match TRBD1. Trimming at V came to 5 bases and at J to 6 bases, leaving 12 bases not matched to a gene. Germline CDR1 reads MGHRA; CDR2 reads YSYEKL. CDR3 length: 16 residues. The CDR3 protein is CASSAYGGQGMDTQYF. CDR3 coding DNA: TGCGCCAGCAGCGCCTATGGGGGACAGGGAATGGATACGCAGTATTTT.

The chain carries TRBV27 and TRBJ1-1; D gene uncertain. CDR1 MNHEY and CDR2 SMNVEV come from the germline V gene (reference sequence). With 4 bases removed from V and 1 base from J, the gap between germline ends came to 10 bases. CDR3 size: 14 residues. The DNA for the CDR3 is TGTGCCAGCAGTTCCCCCACAAGGAACACTGAAGCTTTCTTT. Encoded protein: CASSSPTRNTEAFF.

The chain combines TRBV5-1 with TRBJ1-4; perhaps TRBD1 as D (5 bases). Germline assignment: CDR1 SGHRS and CDR2 YFSETQ. This CDR3 region has 14 residues. Trimming cost V 0 bases and J 7 bases, with 10 bases left between them. The CDR3 reads CASSLARGGEKLFF. CDR3 nucleotide sequence: TGCGCCAGCAGCTTGGCTAGGGGTGGTGAAAAACTGTTTTTT.

The rearrangement links TRBV11-2 to TRBJ2-1; 12 nucleotides line up with TRBD2. This CDR3 region has 17 residues. The J segment lost 4 bases and the V segment lost 1 base, leaving 5 bases of the junction unmatched. The germline V gene has CDR1 SGHAT and CDR2 FQNNGV. DNA of the CDR3: TGTGCCAGCAGCTTAGCCGGACTAGCGGGGAAATACAATGAGCAGTTCTTC. As protein: CASSLAGLAGKYNEQFF.

This rearrangement joins TRBV4-3 to TRBJ1-2; maybe TRBD1 (6 bases). CDR3 size: 14 residues. Germline lookup yields CDR1 LGHNA and CDR2 YSLEER. The germline V and J ends were trimmed by 3 bases and 0 bases, with 8 bases remaining between them. The CDR3 spells CASSQGASNYGYTF. CDR3 nucleotides: TGCGCCAGCAGCCAGGGGGCGTCTAACTATGGCTACACCTTC.

The table lists this clone with a count of one. The V gene is TRBV7-3, the J gene TRBJ2-1; 15 nucleotides align to TRBD2. Trimming cost V 5 bases and J 7 bases; bases outside gene matches: 6. This CDR3 contains 16 residues. CDR1 SGHTA and CDR2 FQGTGA come from the germline V gene. CDR3 loop: CASSGGTSGGKNEQFF. In nucleotides, the CDR3 is TGTGCCAGCAGCGGGGGGACTAGCGGGGGGAAAAATGAGCAGTTCTTC.

The chain combines TRBV7-2 with TRBJ2-6; D is unclear. The CDR3 loop spans 14 amino acids. Trimming shortened V by 8 bases and J by 0 bases, and 8 bases separated the two germline ends. From germline, CDR1 is SGHTA and CDR2 FQGNSA. CDR3 in amino acids: CASRRSSGANVLTF. DNA of the CDR3: TGTGCCAGCCGCAGAAGCTCTGGGGCCAACGTCCTGACTTTC.

V is TRBV6-5 and J is TRBJ2-5; TRBD2 might be the D (5 bases). CDR1 is MNHEY, CDR2 SVGAGI, per germline. This CDR3 spans 15 amino acids. V was pared by 7 bases and J by 5 bases, with 20 bases between. The CDR3 coding sequence is TGTGCCAGCATCCCATCTGGGAGCCGAGGGGAGACCCAGTACTTC. Its translation is CASIPSGSRGETQYF.

V usage is TRBV5-1 and J usage is TRBJ2-7; 7 bases are a match to TRBD1. Germline-derived CDR1 and CDR2 are SGHRS and YFSETQ. The junction had 8 bases not matched to a gene; V was cut back by 4 bases and J by 4 bases. The CDR3 is made up of 14 amino acids. The CDR3 coding sequence is TGCGCCAGCAGCGTAAAAGGACAGGTGTACGAGCAGTACTTC. It is translated as CASSVKGQVYEQYF.

This clone was seen repeatedly, ten times or more. The V call is TRBV6-1, the J call TRBJ1-1; 8 bases match TRBD1. Trimming at V came to 8 bases and at J to 5 bases, leaving 7 bases not matched to a gene. CDR1 and CDR2 from the germline V gene are MNHNS and SASEGT. The CDR3 loop spans 13 amino acids. CDR3 loop: CASLDRAITEAFF. Here the CDR3 DNA reads TGTGCCAGCCTGGACAGGGCGATTACTGAAGCTTTCTTT.

V gene TRBV5-4 combines with J gene TRBJ2-2, with TRBD1 as a possible D gene (6 bases). Germline V CDR1 and CDR2: SGHNT, YYREEE (reference sequence). The CDR3 runs to 15 residues. V dropped 4 bases and J dropped 1 base, with 11 bases sitting between them. The CDR3 protein is CASSRGQKNTGELFF. In nucleotides, the CDR3 is TGTGCCAGCAGCCGGGGACAAAAGAACACCGGGGAGCTGTTTTTT.

V and J are TRBV6-5 and TRBJ2-2, with D unclear. The CDR3 consists of 13 residues. The ends were cut back, 5 bases at V and 8 bases at J, with 12 bases in the middle. The germline CDR1 and CDR2 sequences are MNHEY and SVGAGI. The CDR3 here is CASSEAFRGELFF. CDR3 nucleotides: TGTGCCAGCAGTGAAGCGTTCCGGGGGGAGCTGTTTTTT.

J is TRBJ1-4 and V is TRBV9, with D uncertain. The germline V gene encodes CDR1 SGDLS and CDR2 YYNGEE. The CDR3 runs 13 residues. V was cut by 4 bases and J by 5 bases, with 9 bases left in between. The CDR3 spells CASSSRLNEKLFF. Written as DNA, the CDR3 is TGTGCCAGCAGCTCCAGGTTGAATGAAAAACTGTTTTTT.

This clone was detected only once. The chain has TRBV25-1 and TRBJ1-1, with 8 nucleotides matching TRBD1. With 0 bases clipped from V and 1 base from J, the junction kept 1 base outside the gene matches. The germline V gene has CDR1 MGHDK and CDR2 SYGVNS. This CDR3 is built from 15 residues. The CDR3, as DNA: TGTGCCAGCAGTGAATATGGACAGGGGAACACTGAAGCTTTCTTT. Translating gives CASSEYGQGNTEAFF.

The V call is TRBV5-1, the J call TRBJ2-7; D is perhaps TRBD1 (6 bases). The CDR3 consists of 13 residues. Germline V gene data show CDR1 as SGHRS and CDR2 as YFSETQ. V dropped 4 bases and J dropped 3 bases, with 11 bases sitting between them. The CDR3, as DNA: TGCGCCAGCAGCCCGGACAGAATCTACGAGCAGTACTTC. As protein: CASSPDRIYEQYF.

The gene calls are TRBV4-3 and TRBJ2-1, with 7 bases matching TRBD2. V was clipped by 0 bases and J by 7 bases; unmatched bases: 12. Looked up from germline, CDR1 is LGHNA and CDR2 is YSLEER. CDR3 length equals 17 residues. CDR3 amino acids: CASSQDPGTGGINEQFF. The CDR3 DNA sequence: TGCGCCAGCAGCCAAGACCCCGGAACGGGGGGAATAAATGAGCAGTTCTTC.

This chain joins TRBV11-1 and TRBJ2-5; maybe TRBD2 (6 bases). The V gene's germline CDR1 is SGHAT and CDR2 FQDESV (reference sequence). The CDR3 extends over 14 amino acids. Trimming pared 5 bases from V and 1 base from J, leaving 11 bases between. CDR3 protein: CASSGTSRQETQYF. Here the CDR3 DNA reads TGTGCCAGCAGCGGTACTAGCCGCCAAGAGACCCAGTACTTC.

This chain connects TRBV6-4 to TRBJ2-7; possibly TRBD2 for D (5 bases). The ends were cut back, 9 bases at V and 0 bases at J, with 9 bases in the middle. The CDR3 extends over 12 amino acids. Germline CDR1 and CDR2: MRHNA and SNTAGT. For the CDR3, the DNA is TGTGCCAGGGTGGACTCCTCCTACGAGCAGTACTTC. This codes for CARVDSSYEQYF.

The chain couples TRBV12-5 to TRBJ2-1, with a weak D call TRBD1 (5 bases). Germline V gene lookup returns CDR1 LGHNT and CDR2 FRNRAP. The CDR3 is 18 residues long. Trimming took off 6 bases at V and 3 bases at J, with 24 bases between the two ends. The CDR3: CASGARTRTHPYYNEQFF. The CDR3 nucleotides read TGTGCTAGTGGGGCTAGGACACGAACCCACCCGTACTACAATGAGCAGTTCTTC.

The chain joins TRBV11-1 to TRBJ1-1; 7 bases match TRBD1. Unmatched junction bases numbered 3, after V lost 2 bases and J lost 0 bases. Looked up from germline, CDR1 is SGHAT and CDR2 is FQDESV (reference sequence). The CDR3 has 15 residues. CDR3 loop: CASSLPGQMNTEAFF. The CDR3 DNA is TGTGCCAGCAGCTTACCGGGACAGATGAACACTGAAGCTTTCTTT.

This clone was seen just once. The chain couples TRBV10-1 to TRBJ2-3; 8 nucleotides agree with TRBD2. J gave up 1 base and V 0 bases, and 3 bases lay outside the gene matches. The CDR3 has 16 amino acids. CDR1 is WNHNN and CDR2 is SYGVQD in the germline V gene (reference sequence). CDR3 nucleotides: TGCGCCAGCAGTGAGTCTATCGGGGGGGGCACAGATACGCAGTATTTT. It translates to CASSESIGGGTDTQYF.

This clone was detected only once. The chain carries TRBV2 and TRBJ1-2, with D possibly being TRBD1 (6 bases). Between the trimmed V and J ends, which lost 8 bases and 4 bases, there was a span of 14 bases. CDR1 is SNHLY and CDR2 is FYNNEI in the germline V gene. The CDR3 covers 13 residues. The CDR3: CASGIVGGYGYTF. DNA for the CDR3: TGTGCCAGCGGGATAGTAGGGGGCTATGGCTACACCTTC.

V is TRBV20-1 and J is TRBJ1-2, with no clear D. The CDR3 is made up of 9 amino acids. The V gene's germline CDR1 is DFQATT and CDR2 SNEGSKA (reference sequence). V lost 6 bases to trimming and J lost 8 bases, with 7 bases between them. Written as DNA, the CDR3 is TGCAGTGCCGGCGGCGGCTACACCTTC. Translation gives CSAGGGYTF.

This rearrangement joins TRBV5-5 to TRBJ1-2; D not resolved. The V end was cut by 4 bases, the J end by 1 base, with 14 bases between. The CDR3 has 15 residues. The germline CDR1 and CDR2 sequences are SGHKS and YYEKEE (reference sequence). CDR3 DNA: TGTGCCAGCAGCCTTGGTGGGCCGATTAACTATGGCTACACCTTC. Translation: CASSLGGPINYGYTF.

V usage is TRBV7-2 and J usage is TRBJ1-1, with D perhaps matching TRBD1 (5 bases). Germline assignment: CDR1 SGHTA and CDR2 FQGNSA. This CDR3 comprises 15 residues. V lost 4 bases, J lost 0 bases, and 12 bases lay in between. CDR3 sequence (DNA): TGTGCCAGCAGCTCAGGGCCTAAAATGAACACTGAAGCTTTCTTT. This sequence encodes CASSSGPKMNTEAFF.

The chain uses TRBV6-4 and TRBJ1-1, with 7 nucleotides matching TRBD1. With V trimmed by 4 bases and J by 0 bases, 11 bases remained unmatched. This CDR3 is built from 17 residues. Germline CDR1 reads MRHNA; CDR2 reads SNTAGT. Here the CDR3 reads CASSGPGQAKMNTEAFF. The CDR3 coding sequence is TGTGCCAGCAGTGGGCCAGGACAGGCCAAAATGAACACTGAAGCTTTCTTT.